A single sample gave rise to the 24 T cell receptor beta chains below, sequenced in a study of identical twins. TCRdb independently ran MiXCR on the 5' RACE reads; one entry per CDR3 protein. The sample has about 1.7 million distinct CDR3 sequences, roughly 35% seen once. The sequencing input was cord blood. Source of these receptors: a newborn girl in good health.

The genes are TRBV7-9 and TRBJ1-2; a possible D gene is TRBD1 (6 bases). The CDR3 spans 15 residues. V was trimmed by 3 bases and J by 4 bases, leaving 15 bases between them. The germline gives CDR1 SEHNR, CDR2 FQNEAQ (reference sequence). The CDR3 reads CASSLVGARVYGYTF. DNA of the CDR3: TGTGCCAGCAGCTTGGTGGGGGCTCGAGTCTATGGCTACACCTTC. Complete variable domain (other parts from reference TRBV7-9 and TRBJ1-2): DTGVSQNPRHKITKRGQNVTFRCDPISEHNRLYWYRQTLGQGPEFLTYFQNEAQLEKSRLLSDRFSAERPKGSFSTLEIQRTEQGDSAMYLCASSLVGARVYGYTFGSGTRLTVV.

As regards this clonotype: The junction does not match germline at one end; this may be a read error. The chain couples TRBV7-7 to TRBJ2-3, with D unresolved. Germline assignment: CDR1 SSHAT and CDR2 FNYEAQ (reference sequence). The CDR3 contains 15 residues. Here the CDR3 reads CASSLGLDPTDTQYF. CDR3 DNA sequence: TGTGCTAGCAGCTTAGGCTTAGATCCCACAGATACGCAGTATTTT.

V usage is TRBV15 and J usage is TRBJ2-7, with D perhaps TRBD2 (5 bases). Trimming pared 2 bases from V and 3 bases from J, leaving 17 bases between. This CDR3 has 16 amino acids. Germline V gene data show CDR1 as LNHNV and CDR2 as YYDKDF (reference sequence). The CDR3 sequence is CATSRLRTGLFYEQYF. The CDR3 nucleotides are TGTGCCACCAGCAGACTCCGTACGGGATTATTCTACGAGCAGTACTTC.

The chain uses TRBV5-1 and TRBJ2-7, with a weak D call TRBD2 (5 bases). This CDR3 is 15 amino acids long. Trimming stripped 4 bases from V and 0 bases from J, with 14 bases between. Germline assignment: CDR1 SGHRS and CDR2 YFSETQ. The CDR3 bases are TGCGCCAGCAGCGCCGATAGCGCGTTCTCCTACGAGCAGTACTTC. It codes for CASSADSAFSYEQYF.

The chain is built from TRBV4-1 and TRBJ2-4; 8 nucleotides agree with TRBD2. Germline CDR1 MGHRA, CDR2 YSYEKL. This CDR3 has 17 residues. V shed 1 base, J shed 0 bases, and the junction held 5 bases outside the gene matches. CDR3 loop: CASSQGRLAIAKNIQYF. CDR3 nucleotides: TGCGCCAGCAGCCAAGGTCGACTAGCGATAGCCAAAAACATTCAGTACTTC.

The rearrangement joins TRBV7-2 to TRBJ2-5; D may be TRBD2 (6 bases). Deletions cut 1 base from V and 7 bases from J, with 13 bases between. The germline V gene encodes CDR1 SGHTA and CDR2 FQGNSA. This CDR3 has 14 amino acids. CDR3 DNA sequence: TGTGCCAGCAGCTTAGTTTGGCAGGAGGGGACCCAGTACTTC. The encoded protein is CASSLVWQEGTQYF.

In the case of this clonotype: The germline gene is not matched at one end of the junction; a read error may be the cause. V is TRBV7-9 and J is TRBJ1-2; 9 bases line up with TRBD1. The germline V gene encodes CDR1 SEHNR and CDR2 FQNEAQ (reference sequence). The CDR3 is 13 amino acids. Here the CDR3 reads CASSPQGAKGCTF. CDR3 sequence (DNA): TGTGCCAGCAGCCCACAGGGGGCGAAAGGCTGCACCTTC.

This clonotype appeared a few times. The V and J genes are TRBV6-1 and TRBJ1-4; the match to TRBD1 covers 9 bases. The CDR3 is 14 residues long. J was trimmed by 8 bases and V by 6 bases; bases with no gene match: 7. The germline gives CDR1 MNHNS, CDR2 SASEGT. The CDR3 here is CASRGQGRHEKLFF. The CDR3 DNA reads TGTGCCAGCAGAGGACAGGGGAGGCACGAAAAACTGTTTTTT.

The genes are TRBV20-1 and TRBJ1-1, with 8 bases identical to TRBD1. The CDR3 contains 12 residues. V lost 2 bases, J lost 11 bases, and 7 bases stayed unmatched. The germline gives CDR1 DFQATT, CDR2 SNEGSKA (reference sequence). The CDR3 is CSARQGAHKAFF. The CDR3 DNA follows: TGCAGTGCTAGACAGGGGGCGCATAAGGCTTTCTTT.

With regard to this clonotype: This may be a read error: a much more frequent sequence differs by one nucleotide. V gene TRBV5-1 combines with J gene TRBJ2-7, with 8 bases identical to TRBD2. The germline V gene encodes CDR1 SGHRS and CDR2 YFSETQ. Trimming cost V 6 bases and J 7 bases; bases outside gene matches: 12. The CDR3 has 14 amino acids. The CDR3 loop is CASKGGGYYNEQYF. As DNA, the CDR3 is TGCGCCAGCAAGGGCGGGGGGTACTACAATGAGCAGTACTTC.

The chain links TRBV4-2 to TRBJ2-7; D gene unclear. V gave up 0 bases and J gave up 3 bases, with 12 bases separating them. The CDR3 is made up of 15 amino acids. The germline CDR1 and CDR2 sequences are LGHNA and YNFKEQ. The CDR3 loop reads CASSQEAYSGYEQYF. CDR3 bases: TGTGCCAGCAGCCAAGAGGCCTACTCAGGCTACGAGCAGTACTTC.

This clonotype has a handful of counts. V and J are TRBV25-1 and TRBJ1-5, with 9 bases that match TRBD1. The CDR3 runs to 15 residues. Losses at the gene ends were 4 bases for V and 4 bases for J; bases not matched to a gene: 5. The germline V gene encodes CDR1 MGHDK and CDR2 SYGVNS. The CDR3 nucleotides are TGTGCCAGCAGTGCTACCGGGACAGGGAATCAGCCCCAGCATTTT. As protein: CASSATGTGNQPQHF.

This sequence joins TRBV7-8 and TRBJ2-3; 14 nucleotides match TRBD2. This CDR3 has 16 residues. The ends lost 10 bases at V and 4 bases at J; junction bases unmatched: 10. Germline V gene lookup returns CDR1 SGHVS and CDR2 FQNEAQ. CDR3 nucleotides: TGTGCCACGACACGGACTAGCGGGAGGATCGCAGATACGCAGTATTTT. Protein sequence: CATTRTSGRIADTQYF.

V and J are TRBV11-2 and TRBJ1-2, with a possible D match to TRBD1 (5 bases). Per the germline V gene, CDR1 is SGHAT and CDR2 is FQNNGV. The CDR3 totals 14 residues. The V end was cut by 5 bases, the J end by 4 bases, with 14 bases between. The CDR3 DNA sequence: TGTGCCAGCAGCCTTTTATGGGGGACCTATGGCTACACCTTC. It yields the protein CASSLLWGTYGYTF.

This sequence joins TRBV27 and TRBJ1-5; the D gene is possibly TRBD1 (6 bases). The CDR3 sequence is 14 residues long. Germline V gives CDR1 MNHEY, CDR2 SMNVEV (reference sequence). Trimming took off 6 bases at V and 3 bases at J, with 12 bases between the two ends. The CDR3 reads CASRTDRFNQPQHF. The CDR3 nucleotides are TGTGCCAGCAGGACCGACAGGTTCAATCAGCCCCAGCATTTT.

The rearrangement joins TRBV4-1 to TRBJ2-5; D gene unclear. From germline, CDR1 is MGHRA and CDR2 YSYEKL. The CDR3 contains 14 residues. With 0 bases removed from V and 1 base from J, the gap between germline ends came to 6 bases. The CDR3 DNA reads TGCGCCAGCAGCCAAGATCCGGTCCAAGAGACCCAGTACTTC. It specifies CASSQDPVQETQYF.

The DNA of the CDR3 is TGTGCCAGCAGCCAACGAACGGGACTAGCGGGGAGCAATGAGCAGTTCTTC. This codes for CASSQRTGLAGSNEQFF. The chain employs TRBV14 and TRBJ2-1; TRBD2 matches at 13 bases. J was trimmed by 6 bases and V by 2 bases; bases with no gene match: 7. This CDR3 spans 17 amino acids. Germline CDR1 is SGHDN and CDR2 is FVKESK.

This clonotype was picked up a small number of times. The chain has TRBV5-1 and TRBJ2-6; D is possibly TRBD1 (6 bases). The CDR3 consists of 16 residues. The V end lost 0 bases, the J end lost 4 bases, and 11 bases lay between the germline ends. Germline V gene sequence: CDR1 SGHRS, CDR2 YFSETQ. The CDR3 DNA is TGCGCCAGCAGCTTGGAGACAGGAGGCGGGGCCAACGTCCTGACTTTC. Its protein is CASSLETGGGANVLTF.

This clonotype showed up just a few times. The rearrangement links TRBV20-1 to TRBJ2-1; 7 positions match TRBD2. The CDR3 is made up of 15 amino acids. With 2 bases clipped from V and 4 bases from J, the junction kept 8 bases outside the gene matches. CDR1 and CDR2 (germline): DFQATT, SNEGSKA (reference sequence). In DNA form, the CDR3 reads TGCAGTGCTAGAACCGGGGGAGGGCAATACAATGAGCAGTTCTTC. The encoded protein is CSARTGGGQYNEQFF.

V is TRBV10-3 and J is TRBJ2-3; the match to TRBD1 covers 7 bases. Germline assignment: CDR1 ENHRY and CDR2 SYGVKD. This CDR3 is 14 amino acids long. With V trimmed by 0 bases and J by 4 bases, 1 base remained unmatched. The CDR3 protein is CAISESTGSDTQYF. CDR3 coding DNA: TGTGCCATCAGTGAGTCGACAGGGTCAGATACGCAGTATTTT.

The rearrangement uses TRBV6-6 and TRBJ2-4, with D possibly matching TRBD2 (5 bases). Germline-derived CDR1 and CDR2 are MNHNY and SVGAGI (reference sequence). Deletions cut 0 bases from V and 8 bases from J, with 17 bases between. The CDR3 contains 16 residues. Here the CDR3 DNA reads TGTGCCAGCAGTTACTCGACTGGAGGAGGTGCGGACATTCAGTACTTC. This codes for CASSYSTGGGADIQYF.

This clonotype was seen at least ten times. The DNA for the CDR3 is TGTGCCAGCAGTTCCAGGGGGCAGATCTATGGCTACACCTTC. This codes for CASSSRGQIYGYTF. The V and J genes are TRBV27 and TRBJ1-2, with 8 positions matching TRBD1. The CDR3 is 14 amino acids. J lost 4 bases, V lost 4 bases, and 5 bases had no gene match. Germline lookup yields CDR1 MNHEY and CDR2 SMNVEV (reference sequence).

The V gene is TRBV20-1, the J gene TRBJ2-1; 7 bases map to TRBD2. Germline values: CDR1 DFQATT, CDR2 SNEGSKA (reference sequence). The CDR3 length is 17 residues. Trimming took 1 base from V and 0 from J; bases not matched to a gene: 9. DNA for the CDR3: TGCAGTGCTAGAGTTTATAGCGGGCGGAGCTCCTACAATGAGCAGTTCTTC. Amino acids: CSARVYSGRSSYNEQFF.

In this sample, this clonotype turned up a few times. The rearrangement links TRBV4-2 to TRBJ1-1; D possibly corresponds to TRBD1 (5 bases). The CDR3 covers 15 residues. Trimming left V 0 bases short and J 6 bases short, with 14 bases between. From germline, CDR1 is LGHNA and CDR2 YNFKEQ. CDR3 residues: CASSQEFRVGSEAFF. As DNA, the CDR3 is TGTGCCAGCAGCCAAGAGTTCAGGGTTGGTTCTGAAGCTTTCTTT.